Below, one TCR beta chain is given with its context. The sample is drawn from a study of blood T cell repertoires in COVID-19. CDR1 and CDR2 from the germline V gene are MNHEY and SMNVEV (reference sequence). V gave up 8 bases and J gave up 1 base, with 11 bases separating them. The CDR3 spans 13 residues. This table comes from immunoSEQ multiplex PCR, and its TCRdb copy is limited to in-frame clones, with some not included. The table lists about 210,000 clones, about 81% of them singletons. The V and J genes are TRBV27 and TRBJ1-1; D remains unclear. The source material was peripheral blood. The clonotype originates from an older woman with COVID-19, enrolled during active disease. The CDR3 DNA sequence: TGTGCCAGCGGCATCGTCGAGAACACTGAAGCTTTCTTT. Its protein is CASGIVENTEAFF.